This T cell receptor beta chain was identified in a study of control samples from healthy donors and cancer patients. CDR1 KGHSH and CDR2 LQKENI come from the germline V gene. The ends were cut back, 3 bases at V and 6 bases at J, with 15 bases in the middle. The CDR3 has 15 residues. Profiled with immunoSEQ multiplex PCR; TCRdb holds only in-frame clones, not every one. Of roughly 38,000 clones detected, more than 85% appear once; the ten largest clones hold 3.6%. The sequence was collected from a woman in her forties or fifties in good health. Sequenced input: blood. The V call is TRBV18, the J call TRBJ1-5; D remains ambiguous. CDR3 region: CASSPPPRVSQPQHF. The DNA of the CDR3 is TGTGCCAGCTCACCCCCTCCTCGGGTCAGTCAGCCCCAGCATTTT.